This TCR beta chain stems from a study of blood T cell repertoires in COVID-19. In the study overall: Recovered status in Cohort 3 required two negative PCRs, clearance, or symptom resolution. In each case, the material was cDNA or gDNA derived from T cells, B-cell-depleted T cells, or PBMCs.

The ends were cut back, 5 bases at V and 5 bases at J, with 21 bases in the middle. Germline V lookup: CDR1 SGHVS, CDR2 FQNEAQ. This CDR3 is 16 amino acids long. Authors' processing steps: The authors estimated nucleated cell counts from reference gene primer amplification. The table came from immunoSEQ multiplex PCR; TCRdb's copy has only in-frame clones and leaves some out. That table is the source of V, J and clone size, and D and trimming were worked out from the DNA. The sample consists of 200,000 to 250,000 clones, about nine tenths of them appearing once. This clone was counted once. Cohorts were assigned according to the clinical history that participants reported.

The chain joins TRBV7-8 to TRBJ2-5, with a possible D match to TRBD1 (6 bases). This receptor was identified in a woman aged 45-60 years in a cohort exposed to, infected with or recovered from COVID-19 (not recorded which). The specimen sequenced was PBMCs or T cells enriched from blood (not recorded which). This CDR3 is CASSTSYTGSGETQYF. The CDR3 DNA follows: TGTGCCAGCAGCACGAGCTATACAGGGTCTGGCGAGACCCAGTACTTC.